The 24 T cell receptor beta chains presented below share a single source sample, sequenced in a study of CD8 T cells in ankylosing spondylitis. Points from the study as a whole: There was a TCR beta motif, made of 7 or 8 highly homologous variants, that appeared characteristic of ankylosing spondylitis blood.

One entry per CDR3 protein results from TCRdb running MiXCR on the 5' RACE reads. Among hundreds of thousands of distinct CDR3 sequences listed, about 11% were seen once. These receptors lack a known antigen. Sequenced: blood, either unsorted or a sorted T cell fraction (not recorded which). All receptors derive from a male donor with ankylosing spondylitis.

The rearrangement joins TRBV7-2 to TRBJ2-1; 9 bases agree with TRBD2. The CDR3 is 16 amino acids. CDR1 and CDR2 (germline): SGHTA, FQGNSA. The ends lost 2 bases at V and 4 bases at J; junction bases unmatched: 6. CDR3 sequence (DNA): TGTGCCAGCAGCTTAAGACTAGCGGAGGTTTACAATGAGCAGTTCTTC. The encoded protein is CASSLRLAEVYNEQFF.

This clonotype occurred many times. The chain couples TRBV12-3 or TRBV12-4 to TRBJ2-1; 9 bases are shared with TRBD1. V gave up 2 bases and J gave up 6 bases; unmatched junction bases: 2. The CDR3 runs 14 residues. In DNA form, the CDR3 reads TGTGCCAGCAGTTTAACAGGGGGCAGCAATGAGCAGTTCTTC. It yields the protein CASSLTGGSNEQFF.

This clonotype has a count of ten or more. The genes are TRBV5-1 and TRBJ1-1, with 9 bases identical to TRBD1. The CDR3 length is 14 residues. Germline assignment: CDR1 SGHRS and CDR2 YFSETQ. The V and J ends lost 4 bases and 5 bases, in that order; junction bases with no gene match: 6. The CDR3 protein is CASSASGTGTEAFF. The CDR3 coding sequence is TGCGCCAGCAGCGCATCCGGGACAGGGACTGAAGCTTTCTTT.

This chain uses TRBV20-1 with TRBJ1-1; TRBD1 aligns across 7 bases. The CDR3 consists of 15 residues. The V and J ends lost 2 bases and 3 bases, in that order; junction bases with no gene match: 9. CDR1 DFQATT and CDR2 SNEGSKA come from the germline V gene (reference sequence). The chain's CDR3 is CSARLFDRAHTEAFF. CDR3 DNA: TGCAGTGCTAGACTCTTCGACAGGGCCCACACTGAAGCTTTCTTT.

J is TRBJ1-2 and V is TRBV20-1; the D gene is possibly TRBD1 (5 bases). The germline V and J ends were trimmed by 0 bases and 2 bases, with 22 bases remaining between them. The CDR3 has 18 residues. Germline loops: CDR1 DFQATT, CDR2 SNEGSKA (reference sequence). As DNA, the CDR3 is TGCAGTGCTAGAGATTCATTAGCTTGGCGGACATCAAACTATGGCTACACCTTC. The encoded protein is CSARDSLAWRTSNYGYTF.

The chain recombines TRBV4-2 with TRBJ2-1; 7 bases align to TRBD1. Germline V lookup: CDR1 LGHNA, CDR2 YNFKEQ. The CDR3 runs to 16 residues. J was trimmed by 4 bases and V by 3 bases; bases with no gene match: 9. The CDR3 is CASSHDGQEIYNEQFF. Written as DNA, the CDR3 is TGTGCCAGCAGCCACGACGGACAGGAGATTTACAATGAGCAGTTCTTC.

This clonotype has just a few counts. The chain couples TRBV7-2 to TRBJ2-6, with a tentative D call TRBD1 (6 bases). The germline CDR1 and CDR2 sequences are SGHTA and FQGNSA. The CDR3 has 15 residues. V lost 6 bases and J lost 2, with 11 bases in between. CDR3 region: CASSTGRAGANVLTF. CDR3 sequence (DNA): TGTGCCAGCAGTACAGGGCGCGCTGGGGCCAACGTCCTGACTTTC.

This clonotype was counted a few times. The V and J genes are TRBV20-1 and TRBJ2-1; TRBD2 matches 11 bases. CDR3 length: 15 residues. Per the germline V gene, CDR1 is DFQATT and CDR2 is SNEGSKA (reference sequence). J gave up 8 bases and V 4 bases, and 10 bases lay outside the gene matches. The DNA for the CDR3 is TGCAGTGCTACCCCACGACTAGCGGGAACCGATGAGCAGTTCTTC. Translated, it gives CSATPRLAGTDEQFF.

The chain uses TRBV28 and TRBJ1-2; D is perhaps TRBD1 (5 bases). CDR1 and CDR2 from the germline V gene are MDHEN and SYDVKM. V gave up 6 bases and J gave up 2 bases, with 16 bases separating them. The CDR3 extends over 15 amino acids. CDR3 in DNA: TGTGCCAGCAGATTCAGGACACTCGGGAACTATGGCTACACCTTC. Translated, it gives CASRFRTLGNYGYTF.

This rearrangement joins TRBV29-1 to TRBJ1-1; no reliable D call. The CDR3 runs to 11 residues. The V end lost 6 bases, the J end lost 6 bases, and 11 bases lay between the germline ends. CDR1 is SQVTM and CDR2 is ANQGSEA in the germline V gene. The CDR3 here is CSVASNAEAFF. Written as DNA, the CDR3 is TGCAGCGTAGCGAGTAATGCTGAAGCTTTCTTT. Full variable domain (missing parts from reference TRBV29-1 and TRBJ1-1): SAVISQKPSRDICQRGTSLTIQCQVDSQVTMMFWYRQQPGQSLTLIATANQGSEATYESGFVIDKFPISRPNLTFSTLTVSNMSPEDSSIYLCSVASNAEAFFGQGTRLTVV.

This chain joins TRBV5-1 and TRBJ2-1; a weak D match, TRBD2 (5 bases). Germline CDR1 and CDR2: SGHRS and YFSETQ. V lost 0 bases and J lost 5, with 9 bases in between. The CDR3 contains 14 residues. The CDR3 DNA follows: TGCGCCAGCAGCTTGGCCTGGGGAGACAATGAGCAGTTCTTC. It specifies CASSLAWGDNEQFF.

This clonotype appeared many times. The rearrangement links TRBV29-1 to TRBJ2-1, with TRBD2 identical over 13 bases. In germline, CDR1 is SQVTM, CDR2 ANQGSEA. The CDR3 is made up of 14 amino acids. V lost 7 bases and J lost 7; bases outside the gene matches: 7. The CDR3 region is CSASRTSGSNEQFF. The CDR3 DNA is TGCAGCGCCTCCCGGACTAGCGGGAGTAATGAGCAGTTCTTC.

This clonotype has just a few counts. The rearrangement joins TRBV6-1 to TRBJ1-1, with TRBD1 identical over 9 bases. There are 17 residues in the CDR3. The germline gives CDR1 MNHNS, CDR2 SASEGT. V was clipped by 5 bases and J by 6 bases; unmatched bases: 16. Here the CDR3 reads CASSSPGTGSFNAEAFF. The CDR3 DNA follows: TGTGCCAGCAGTAGTCCCGGGACAGGGTCTTTCAACGCTGAAGCTTTCTTT.

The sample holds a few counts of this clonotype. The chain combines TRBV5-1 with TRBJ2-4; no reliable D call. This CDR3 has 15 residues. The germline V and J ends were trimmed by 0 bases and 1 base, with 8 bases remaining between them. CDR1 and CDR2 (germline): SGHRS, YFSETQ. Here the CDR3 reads CASSLGFVAKNIQYF. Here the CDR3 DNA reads TGCGCCAGCAGCTTGGGGTTCGTGGCCAAAAACATTCAGTACTTC.

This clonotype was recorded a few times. This CDR3 is CASSELGGNEKLFF. The CDR3 region has the DNA TGTGCCAGCAGTGAATTGGGGGGGAATGAAAAACTGTTTTTT. The V gene is TRBV25-1, the J gene TRBJ1-4; maybe TRBD1 (5 bases). Germline lookup yields CDR1 MGHDK and CDR2 SYGVNS. The germline V and J ends were trimmed by 1 base and 5 bases, with 8 bases remaining between them. The CDR3 has 14 residues. Full variable domain (missing parts from reference TRBV25-1 and TRBJ1-4): EADIYQTPRYLVIGTGKKITLECSQTMGHDKMYWYQQDPGMELHLIHYSYGVNSTEKGDLSSESTVSRIRTEHFPLTLESARPSHTSQYLCASSELGGNEKLFFGSGTQLSVL.

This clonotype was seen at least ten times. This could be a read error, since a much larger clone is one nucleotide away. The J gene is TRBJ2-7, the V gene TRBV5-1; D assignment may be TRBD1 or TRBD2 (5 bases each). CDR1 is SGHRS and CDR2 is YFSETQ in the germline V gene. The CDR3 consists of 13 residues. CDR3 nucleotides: TGTGCCAGCAGCCGGGACGGAGCCTACGAGCAGTACTTC. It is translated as CASSRDGAYEQYF.

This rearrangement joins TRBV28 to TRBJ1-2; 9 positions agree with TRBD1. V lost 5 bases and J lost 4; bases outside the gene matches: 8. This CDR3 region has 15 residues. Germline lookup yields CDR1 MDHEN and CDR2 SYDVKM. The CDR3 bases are TGTGCCAGCAGTCAGTCGGACAGGGGTGGCTATGGCTACACCTTC. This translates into CASSQSDRGGYGYTF.

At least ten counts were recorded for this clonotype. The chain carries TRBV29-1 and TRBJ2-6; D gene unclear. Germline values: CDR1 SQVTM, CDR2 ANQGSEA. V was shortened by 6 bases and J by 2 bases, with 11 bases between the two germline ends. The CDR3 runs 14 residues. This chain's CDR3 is CSVSNAAGANVLTF. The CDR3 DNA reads TGCAGCGTGAGTAATGCCGCTGGGGCCAACGTCCTGACTTTC.

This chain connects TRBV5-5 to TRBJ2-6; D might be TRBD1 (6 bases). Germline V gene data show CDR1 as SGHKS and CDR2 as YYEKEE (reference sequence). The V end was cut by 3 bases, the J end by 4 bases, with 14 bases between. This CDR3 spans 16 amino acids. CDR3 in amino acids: CASSSRSGDGANVLTF. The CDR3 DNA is TGTGCCAGCAGCTCCCGTTCAGGGGACGGGGCCAACGTCCTGACTTTC.

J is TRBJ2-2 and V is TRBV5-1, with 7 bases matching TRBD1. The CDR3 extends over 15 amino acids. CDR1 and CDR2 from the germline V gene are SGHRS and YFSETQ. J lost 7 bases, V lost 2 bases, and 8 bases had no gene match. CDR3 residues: CASSFTRGSSGELFF. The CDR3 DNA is TGCGCCAGCAGCTTTACCAGGGGGAGCAGCGGGGAGCTGTTTTTT.

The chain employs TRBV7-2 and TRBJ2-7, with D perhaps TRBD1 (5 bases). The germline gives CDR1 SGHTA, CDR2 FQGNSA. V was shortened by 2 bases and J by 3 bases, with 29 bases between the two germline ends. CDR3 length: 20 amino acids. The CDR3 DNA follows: TGTGCCAGCAGCTTACGCCTCTGGACCCAAGGGGCAGTTGATCACTACGAGCAGTACTTC. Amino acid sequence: CASSLRLWTQGAVDHYEQYF. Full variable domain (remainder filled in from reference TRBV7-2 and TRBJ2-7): GAGVSQSPSNKVTEKGKDVELRCDPISGHTALYWYRQSLGQGLEFLIYFQGNSAPDKSGLPSDRFSAERTGGSVSTLTIQRTQQEDSAVYLCASSLRLWTQGAVDHYEQYFGPGTRLTVT.

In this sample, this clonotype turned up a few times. The CDR3 protein is CASSIGLVLDSKGGQYF. In nucleotides, the CDR3 is TGTGCCAGCAGCATCGGACTCGTCTTGGATTCTAAGGGGGGGCAGTACTTC. The rearrangement joins TRBV12-3 or TRBV12-4 to TRBJ2-7; D might be TRBD1 or TRBD2, each matching 6 bases. This CDR3 has 17 residues. Trimming stripped 6 bases from V and 9 bases from J, with 30 bases between.

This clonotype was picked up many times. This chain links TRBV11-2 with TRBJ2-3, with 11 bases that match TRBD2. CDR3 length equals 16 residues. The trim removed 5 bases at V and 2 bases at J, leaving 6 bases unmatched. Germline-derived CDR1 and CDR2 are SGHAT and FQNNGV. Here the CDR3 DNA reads TGTGCCAGCAGCCACGGGACTAGCGGATACACAGATACGCAGTATTTT. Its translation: CASSHGTSGYTDTQYF.

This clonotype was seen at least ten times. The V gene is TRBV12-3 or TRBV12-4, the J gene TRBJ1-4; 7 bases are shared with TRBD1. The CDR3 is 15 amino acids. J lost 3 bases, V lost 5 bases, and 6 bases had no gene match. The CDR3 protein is CASSPRQGANEKLFF. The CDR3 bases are TGTGCCAGCAGTCCACGACAGGGAGCTAATGAAAAACTGTTTTTT.